In this sample, the clone carrying this T cell receptor (beta chain) turned up once. This may stem from a read error, because a much larger clone lies one nucleotide away. The sample originates from a study of kidney transplant recipient with SARS-CoV-2 infection. TCRdb called the reads again in MiXCR, with one record for every CDR3 protein. The sample consists of some 220,000 distinct CDR3 sequences, around 30% of them appearing once. This clonotype originated in a male patient aged 25-45 years who had COVID-19 and was a kidney transplant recipient. Some T cells may arise from the graft donor. The sequencing here drew on a blood sample, taken at baseline and on day 111 from a kidney transplant recipient.

The CDR3 protein is CASSYGPDSGNTIYF. The DNA of the CDR3 is TGTGCCAGCAGTTATGGGCCCGACTCTGGAAACACCATATATTTT. The chain is built from TRBV6-5 and TRBJ1-3; D gene unclear. Between the trimmed V and J ends, which lost 3 bases and 0 bases, there was a span of 9 bases. Germline loops: CDR1 MNHEY, CDR2 SVGAGI. The CDR3 covers 15 residues.